This TCR beta chain came from a study of CD8 T cells in ankylosing spondylitis. Notes on the study in general: Among TCR beta sequences, a motif of several highly homologous variants appeared characteristic of ankylosing spondylitis blood. Reactive arthritis synovial fluid and blood were previously reported to contain some motif variants. Reported data indicate significant enrichment of disease-linked clones within matched ankylosing spondylitis synovial fluid.

The CDR3 length is 16 residues. V was cut by 0 bases and J by 4 bases, with 14 bases left in between. Germline V gene data show CDR1 as LNHNV and CDR2 as YYDKDF (reference sequence). Construction of TCR beta libraries was performed using quantitative 5'-RACE with molecular barcodes. TCRdb reprocessed the 5' RACE reads with MiXCR, giving one entry per CDR3 protein. The repertoire holds some 840,000 distinct CDR3 sequences, with roughly 10% as singletons. This clonotype was observed at least ten times. Its specificity is unknown. Sequenced sample: blood, either unsorted or a sorted T cell fraction (not recorded which). This rearrangement joins TRBV15 to TRBJ2-3, with D possibly TRBD2 on 5 matching bases. This clonotype originated in a male donor with ankylosing spondylitis. CDR3 region: CATSRDRAGGADTQYF. The CDR3 DNA sequence: TGTGCCACCAGCAGAGATAGGGCAGGAGGAGCAGATACGCAGTATTTT.